This T cell receptor (beta chain) was obtained from a study of monozygotic twins with inflammatory bowel disease. After re-calling the 5' RACE reads, TCRdb lists one entry per CDR3 protein, DNA absent. In total, the table holds over 350,000 distinct CDR3 sequences. CDR1 is SGDLS, CDR2 YYNGEE, per germline. This CDR3 spans 15 amino acids. Points from the study as a whole: Relative clonotype sharing with others was diminished in IBD patients versus healthy twins, particularly with disease activity. IBD patients had lower TCRbeta diversity (inverse Simpson) than healthy co-twins. Repertoire similarity was not found to differ between concordant and discordant twins, possibly from limited power.

Points on this clonotype: The antigen is unknown.

The origin of this receptor is a human donor with ulcerative colitis or Crohn's disease, or a healthy co-twin of an affected twin (not recorded which). Sequencing input: blood. This chain links TRBV9 with TRBJ2-1; TCRdb calls TRBD2, which cannot be checked without DNA. CDR3 sequence reads: CASNNIAGGYNEQFF.